These T cell receptor beta chains were read from a single sample in a study of OX40 agonist ivuxolimab in advanced cancers. Assay used: immunoSEQ multiplex PCR; TCRdb lists only in-frame clones, some missing. This table holds roughly 60,000 clones, roughly nine tenths found once. The sequences come from CD4+ or CD8+ T cells sorted from blood, collected in a trial of the OX40 agonist ivuxolimab. These receptors originate from an adult with an advanced solid tumor such as melanoma, head and neck, liver or kidney cancer. The CDR3 runs from the conserved cysteine through the conserved F or W. D genes are given only for firm matches. Not all rows give a size; the values are once, few, many and, for expanded clones, a class.

v_gene,abundance,d_gene,j_gene,CDR3aa,CDR3nt
TRBV30,once,TRBD2,TRBJ2-7,CACSGGTGEQYF,TGTGCCTGCAGCGGGGGCACCGGGGAGCAGTACTTC
TRBV6-6,NA,NA,TRBJ1-6,CASSPPRDLPNSPLHF,TGTGCCAGCAGTCCACCCCGGGACCTCCCCAATTCACCCCTCCACTTT
TRBV5-1,once,NA,TRBJ2-7,CASSLDSTFSYEQYF,TGCGCCAGCAGCTTGGACTCTACTTTCTCCTACGAGCAGTACTTC
TRBV7-9,few,NA,TRBJ2-3,CASSLDRYTDTQYF,TGTGCCAGCAGCTTAGACAGATACACAGATACGCAGTATTTT
TRBV19,NA,NA,TRBJ2-2,CASSRDVQNTGELFF,TGTGCCAGTAGTAGGGACGTCCAAAACACCGGGGAGCTGTTTTTT
TRBV11-2,NA,NA,TRBJ2-6,CASSSVSSGANVLTF,TGTGCCAGCAGCTCCGTTTCCTCTGGGGCCAACGTCCTGACTTTC
TRBV6-1,NA,NA,TRBJ1-5,CASRSQNQPQHF,TGTGCCAGTCGTTCCCAGAATCAGCCCCAGCATTTT
TRBV29-1,NA,NA,TRBJ1-1,CSVETDRNTEAFF,TGCAGCGTTGAAACGGACAGAAACACTGAAGCTTTCTTT
TRBV6-5,NA,NA,TRBJ1-2,CASSRGGGIEGYTF,TGTGCCAGCAGTCGAGGTGGGGGGATTGAAGGCTACACCTTC
TRBV19,NA,TRBD1,TRBJ2-1,CASSRTGSHNEQFF,TGTGCCAGTAGTCGGACAGGGTCCCACAATGAGCAGTTCTTC
TRBV5-6,NA,TRBD1,TRBJ1-1,CASSFGQGNTEAFF,TGTGCCAGCAGCTTCGGACAGGGAAACACTGAAGCTTTCTTT
TRBV9,NA,TRBD1,TRBJ2-7,CASSVATGPPYEQYF,TGTGCCAGCAGCGTAGCGACAGGGCCCCCCTACGAGCAGTACTTC
TRBV6-1,few,NA,TRBJ1-1,CASSEFRANTEAFF,TGTGCCAGCAGTGAATTCAGGGCTAACACTGAAGCTTTCTTT
TRBV10-3,NA,NA,TRBJ1-1,CASSTEGDTEAFF,TGTGCCTCATCGACAGAGGGGGACACTGAAGCTTTCTTT
TRBV19,NA,TRBD1,TRBJ1-5,CASGGGDRDNQPQHF,TGTGCCAGCGGCGGCGGGGACAGGGACAATCAGCCCCAGCATTTT
TRBV28,NA,TRBD1,TRBJ1-1,CASSQDRVGKKNTEAFF,TGTGCCAGCAGTCAGGACAGGGTGGGGAAGAAGAACACTGAAGCTTTCTTT
TRBV19,NA,TRBD2,TRBJ2-7,CASSYSGRHEQYF,TGTGCCAGTAGTTACAGCGGGAGACACGAGCAGTACTTC
TRBV5-1,NA,TRBD2,TRBJ2-1,CASSPYGTSGAYSYNEQFF,TGCGCCAGCAGCCCCTACGGGACTAGCGGGGCCTACTCCTACAATGAGCAGTTCTTC
TRBV12-5,NA,NA,TRBJ2-1,CAKKTGLSSYNEQFF,TGTGCTAAAAAAACGGGACTTAGCTCCTACAATGAGCAGTTCTTC
TRBV28,NA,TRBD1,TRBJ1-6,CASSSPDRGNSPLHF,TGTGCCAGCAGTTCCCCAGACAGGGGGAATTCACCCCTCCACTTT
TRBV25-1,NA,TRBD1,TRBJ2-2,CASSESGRGRTGELFF,TGTGCCAGCAGTGAATCTGGCAGGGGGCGCACCGGGGAGCTGTTTTTT
TRBV19,NA,TRBD2,TRBJ2-4,CASSTGLVMNIQYF,TGTGCCAGTAGTACCGGACTAGTGATGAACATTCAGTACTTC